Sequencing of this T cell receptor beta chain was carried out in a study of PD-1 blockade in mismatch repair-deficient tumors. Study-wide points: After pembrolizumab, tumor-resident clones rose rapidly, then generally contracted before radiologic responses.

Assay used: immunoSEQ multiplex PCR; TCRdb lists only in-frame clones, some missing. Found here are approximately 130,000 clones, about 88% of them singletons; the top ten hold approximately 15%. This clone was recorded once. As yet, its antigen is unknown. Three pembrolizumab responders had their TCRs sequenced. Specimen: peripheral blood, collected 44 weeks after starting pembrolizumab. This sequence originates from an adult with mismatch repair-deficient cancer.

CDR3 sequence reads: CASSQPGFLKSSYNEQFF. Written as DNA, the CDR3 is TGCGCCAGCAGCCAACCGGGCTTCCTTAAGAGCTCCTACAATGAGCAGTTCTTC. The rearrangement uses TRBV4-1 and TRBJ2-1; D not resolved. Trimming stripped 2 bases from V and 0 bases from J, with 17 bases between. The CDR3 sequence is 18 residues long. The germline CDR1 and CDR2 sequences are MGHRA and YSYEKL.